The clone carrying this T cell receptor (beta chain) was detected ten times or more. Its antigen remains unknown. These data belong to a study of blood T cells in healthy people across ages. Broader study findings: Roughly linear age-related decline in beta diversity appeared, significant by age approximately 40.

Primers used in a second PCR of about 6 to 12 cycles were a sample-barcoded 5' primer and a J-beta primer mix. TCRdb re-analysed the 5' RACE reads in MiXCR, keeping a single row per CDR3 protein. The sample yields roughly 1,700,000 distinct CDR3 sequences, about 30% seen once. CDR1 is SGHTA, CDR2 FQGNSA, per germline. V lost 5 bases and J lost 4; bases outside the gene matches: 9. This CDR3 is built from 15 residues. The authors drew approximately 9 milliliters of peripheral blood from each donor. The rearrangement uses TRBV7-2 and TRBJ2-7, with TRBD1 matching over 9 bases. The sequenced sample was blood. The receptor comes from a woman under 40 in good health. The CDR3 spells CASSVTWDRAYEQYF. CDR3 coding DNA: TGTGCCAGCAGCGTCACCTGGGACAGGGCTTACGAGCAGTACTTC.